This is a list of T cell receptor beta chains from one sample in a study of cytomegalovirus exposure and HLA in healthy donors. Method: immunoSEQ multiplex PCR; TCRdb's copy keeps in-frame clones and lacks some. This listing includes about 83,000 clones. Sequenced: PBMCs. These receptor sequences come from a man aged 18 to 29 in good health and CMV-seropositive. The CDR3 runs from the conserved cysteine through the conserved F or W. A D gene is named only where the DNA matches it firmly.

>TRBJ2-1|.|TRBV6-5
CASSYPGLYNEQFF
TGTGCCAGCAGTTACCCGGGACTGTACAATGAGCAGTTCTTC
>TRBJ2-7|.|TRBV5-6
CASSLTGIEQYF
TGTGCCAGCAGCTTAACAGGGATCGAGCAGTACTTC
>TRBJ2-1|.|TRBV18
CASSPPTGGEQFF
TGTGCCAGCTCACCACCGACGGGTGGTGAGCAGTTCTTC
>TRBJ1-1|TRBD1|TRBV11-2
CASSPDRDTEAFF
TGTGCCAGCAGCCCCGACAGGGACACTGAAGCTTTCTTT
>TRBJ1-5|.|TRBV19
CASSIVGEANQPQHF
TGTGCCAGTAGTATTGTGGGGGAGGCCAATCAGCCCCAGCATTTT
>TRBJ1-3|.|TRBV4-1
CASSYSPGNTIYF
TGCGCCAGCAGCTATAGTCCTGGAAACACCATATATTTT
>TRBJ1-2|.|TRBV6-5
CASSPLERGYGYTF
TGTGCCAGCAGTCCCCTCGAAAGGGGGTATGGCTACACCTTC
>TRBJ1-5|.|TRBV7-7
CASSLGPDQPQHF
TGTGCCAGCAGCTTAGGTCCGGATCAGCCCCAGCATTTT
>TRBJ1-2|TRBD1|TRBV30
CAYSSAGGSGYTF
TGTGCCTACTCAAGCGCAGGGGGCTCGGGCTACACCTTC
>TRBJ2-7|TRBD1|TRBV7-8
CASSSQGLFDYEQYF
TGTGCCAGCAGCTCACAGGGGCTCTTTGATTACGAGCAGTACTTC
>TRBJ2-3|TRBD2|TRBV19
CASSPGTSGSGSDAQYF
TGTGCCAGTAGTCCCGGGACTAGCGGGAGTGGATCAGATGCGCAGTATTTT
>TRBJ2-7|.|TRBV2
CASNPPGAAYEQYF
TGTGCCAGCAATCCCCCAGGGGCAGCCTACGAGCAGTACTTC
>TRBJ2-7|TRBD1|TRBV4-1
CASSQGQPGYEQYF
TGCGCCAGCAGCCAGGGACAGCCAGGATACGAGCAGTACTTC
>TRBJ2-7|.|TRBV27
CASTSEESEQYF
TGTGCCAGCACTTCTGAGGAGAGCGAGCAGTACTTC
>TRBJ1-4|.|TRBV6-1
CASSSEEGGKLFF
TGTGCCAGCAGCTCAGAAGAGGGTGGAAAACTGTTTTTT
>TRBJ1-2|.|TRBV6-1
CASSDISRSYGYTF
TGTGCCAGCAGTGATATCAGTAGGAGCTATGGCTACACCTTC
>TRBJ2-3|.|TRBV19
CASSIVSSGEDTQYF
TGTGCCAGTAGTATAGTTTCAAGCGGTGAGGATACGCAGTATTTT
>TRBJ1-1|TRBD1|TRBV20-1
CSAGRQGKAFF
TGCAGTGCTGGACGACAGGGGAAAGCTTTCTTT
>TRBJ2-3|.|TRBV7-9
CASSFSSDTQYF
TGTGCCAGCAGCTTCTCCTCAGATACGCAGTATTTT
>TRBJ1-1|.|TRBV28
CASTNWYRATSKTEAFF
TGTGCCAGCACCAACTGGTACAGGGCCACCTCGAAGACTGAAGCTTTCTTT
>TRBJ1-4|TRBD1|TRBV13
CASSRGTGDEKLFF
TGTGCCAGCAGCAGAGGGACAGGGGATGAAAAACTGTTTTTT
>TRBJ1-2|TRBD1|TRBV27
CASSPQGVVLYGYTF
TGTGCCAGCAGTCCACAGGGGGTCGTACTCTATGGCTACACCTTC
>TRBJ2-5|TRBD2|TRBV19
CASSPGLADQETQYF
TGTGCCAGTAGTCCGGGACTAGCCGACCAAGAGACCCAGTACTTC
>TRBJ1-1|.|TRBV6-6
CASSLGQTEAFF
TGTGCCAGCAGTTTAGGACAGACTGAAGCTTTCTTT
>TRBJ1-2|TRBD1|TRBV9
CASSPREGTAYGYTF
TGTGCCAGCAGCCCCCGGGAGGGGACAGCCTATGGCTACACCTTC
>TRBJ2-5|TRBD1|TRBV19
CASSIDRGQPRTQYF
TGTGCCAGTAGTATAGACCGGGGACAGCCGAGGACCCAGTACTTC
>TRBJ2-7|TRBD2|TRBV27
CASSPDTGAGLAGGYF
TGCGCCAGCAGTCCCGACACCGGGGCGGGACTAGCGGGAGGGTACTTC
>TRBJ1-4|.|TRBV5-6
CASSLMGTGNEKLFF
TGTGCCAGCAGCTTGATGGGGACTGGTAATGAAAAACTGTTTTTT
>TRBJ1-6|.|TRBV6-5
CASSYGQSGSPLHF
TGTGCCAGCAGTTACGGACAGTCCGGTTCACCCCTCCACTTT
>TRBJ1-2|TRBD1|TRBV7-8
CASSPLDRWQKGPGYTF
TGTGCCAGCAGCCCCTTGGACAGGTGGCAGAAAGGTCCTGGCTACACCTTC
>TRBJ2-5|TRBD2|TRBV7-9
CASSLGGGGETQYF
TGTGCCAGCAGCTTAGGCGGGGGTGGTGAGACCCAGTACTTC
>TRBJ2-2|.|TRBV9
CASSAVGGANTGELFF
TGTGCCAGCAGCGCCGTTGGAGGGGCGAACACCGGGGAGCTGTTTTTT
>TRBJ1-5|.|TRBV30
CALGQGGDQPQHF
TGTGCCCTAGGGCAGGGAGGGGATCAGCCCCAGCATTTT
>TRBJ2-7|TRBD2|TRBV10-1
CASSESQRGNEQYF
TGCGCCAGCAGTGAGTCCCAGCGGGGTAACGAGCAGTACTTC
>TRBJ1-2|.|TRBV5-1
CASSPRRGYGYTF
TGCGCCAGCAGCCCGCGTCGGGGCTATGGCTACACCTTC
>TRBJ2-7|TRBD1|TRBV19
CASSMGTGGAYEQYF
TGTGCCAGTAGTATGGGGACAGGGGGCGCCTACGAGCAGTACTTC
>TRBJ2-7|.|TRBV28
CASSFMGGYEQYF
TGTGCCAGCAGTTTTATGGGGGGCTACGAGCAGTACTTC
>TRBJ2-3|TRBD1|TRBV5-1
CASSPGQSEDTQYF
TGCGCCAGCAGCCCGGGACAGTCGGAAGATACGCAGTATTTT
>TRBJ1-5|.|TRBV27
CASTPRGGQDQPQHF
TGTGCCAGCACCCCCCGCGGGGGGCAGGACCAGCCCCAGCATTTT
>TRBJ1-1|.|TRBV5-1
CASSLDRAETGAFF
TGCGCCAGCAGCTTGGACAGGGCGGAAACTGGGGCTTTCTTT
>TRBJ2-2|TRBD2|TRBV2
CASRLAGGPDTGELFF
TGTGCCAGTAGACTAGCGGGGGGGCCTGACACCGGGGAGCTGTTTTTT
>TRBJ2-1|TRBD2|TRBV13
CASSLAGEYNEQFF
TGTGCCAGCAGCTTGGCGGGAGAGTACAATGAGCAGTTCTTC
>TRBJ2-4|.|TRBV7-6
CASSLRVLAKNIQYF
TGTGCCAGCAGCTTACGGGTCCTAGCCAAAAACATTCAGTACTTC
>TRBJ1-6|.|TRBV5-1
CASSNGANSPLHF
TGCGCCAGCAGTAACGGAGCTAATTCACCCCTCCACTTT
>TRBJ1-2|TRBD1|TRBV9
CASSAWGTGDGYTF
TGTGCCAGCAGCGCGTGGGGGACAGGGGATGGCTACACCTTC
>TRBJ2-7|.|TRBV18
CASSPSEAPYEQYF
TGTGCCAGCTCACCATCGGAGGCCCCCTACGAGCAGTACTTC
>TRBJ1-1|TRBD1|TRBV5-1
CASSREGQYTEAFF
TGCGCCAGCAGCCGTGAGGGACAGTACACTGAAGCTTTCTTT
>TRBJ2-7|TRBD1|TRBV29-1
CSVGQGKNEQYF
TGCAGCGTTGGACAGGGGAAAAACGAGCAGTACTTC
>TRBJ2-7|.|TRBV27
CASSSNPSYEQYF
TGTGCCAGCAGTTCTAACCCCTCCTACGAGCAGTACTTC
>TRBJ1-5|.|TRBV4-2
CASRPTDYSNQPQHF
TGTGCCAGCAGACCAACAGACTATAGCAATCAGCCCCAGCATTTT